Shown below are 20 T cell receptor beta chains from a single sample sequenced in a study of cytomegalovirus exposure and HLA in healthy donors. Primers for the PCR totalled 60 Vbeta and 13 Jbeta. TCRdb's copy holds only in-frame clones and misses some; the assay was immunoSEQ multiplex PCR. The sample lists 150,000 to 200,000 clones; over 75% were seen once. Input material: PBMCs. These receptors were taken from a man aged 45 to 65 in good health and CMV-seropositive.

The chain combines TRBV30 with TRBJ2-1; D may be TRBD2 (5 bases). Between the trimmed V and J ends, which lost 0 bases and 1 base, there was a span of 10 bases. CDR1 GTSNPN and CDR2 SVGIG come from the germline V gene (reference sequence). The CDR3 extends over 15 amino acids. The CDR3 nucleotides read TGTGCCTGGAGTGTACGGAGGCCTTCCTACAATGAGCAGTTCTTC. This encodes CAWSVRRPSYNEQFF.

The chain has TRBV18 and TRBJ2-6; 7 nucleotides agree with TRBD1. Germline assignment: CDR1 KGHSH and CDR2 LQKENI. J lost 0 bases, V lost 6 bases, and 17 bases had no gene match. The CDR3 has 20 amino acids. CDR3 bases: TGTGCCAGCTCGCACGTAAAGGGGGCCGGGATCCCCTCTGGGGCCAACGTCCTGACTTTC. Protein sequence: CASSHVKGAGIPSGANVLTF.

The J gene is TRBJ2-7, the V gene TRBV28; the D gene is possibly TRBD2 (6 bases). This CDR3 region has 15 residues. CDR1 MDHEN and CDR2 SYDVKM come from the germline V gene. The germline V and J ends were trimmed by 5 bases and 1 base, with 15 bases remaining between them. The DNA for the CDR3 is TGTGCCAGCAGTCGGGGGACTTGGGGTTCCTACGAGCAGTACTTC. It is translated as CASSRGTWGSYEQYF.

The chain recombines TRBV28 with TRBJ2-1; no firm D call. The V gene lost 8 bases and the J gene lost 0 bases, with 17 bases spanning the gap. The CDR3 consists of 16 residues. Germline V gene data show CDR1 as MDHEN and CDR2 as SYDVKM. The CDR3 protein is CASGTIHTSSYNEQFF. As DNA, the CDR3 is TGTGCCAGCGGTACTATTCACACCAGCTCCTACAATGAGCAGTTCTTC.

J is TRBJ2-7 and V is TRBV30; maybe TRBD1 (6 bases). Between the trimmed V and J ends, which lost 0 bases and 2 bases, there was a span of 11 bases. The length of the CDR3 is 14 residues. Germline CDR1 reads GTSNPN; CDR2 reads SVGIG (reference sequence). The CDR3 spells CAWSVGSGAYEQYF. In DNA, the CDR3 is TGTGCCTGGAGTGTTGGCTCAGGGGCCTACGAGCAGTACTTC.

This clone was counted between two and nine times. The chain has TRBV2 and TRBJ2-3; D unresolved. The V and J ends lost 7 bases and 0 bases respectively, with 14 bases between them. CDR1 and CDR2 (germline): SNHLY, FYNNEI. The CDR3 totals 15 residues. CDR3: CASTRRLGSTDTQYF. The CDR3 DNA reads TGTGCCAGCACCCGTCGACTTGGGAGCACAGATACGCAGTATTTT.

The J gene is TRBJ1-4, the V gene TRBV30, with 10 bases aligning to TRBD1. Germline V gene sequence: CDR1 GTSNPN, CDR2 SVGIG (reference sequence). Trimming cost V 0 bases and J 6 bases; bases outside gene matches: 1. The CDR3 sequence is 14 residues long. The CDR3 DNA reads TGTGCCTGGAGTGTTGGGACAGGGGATGAAAAACTGTTTTTT. Translation gives CAWSVGTGDEKLFF.

This sequence joins TRBV5-6 and TRBJ1-2, with 7 bases aligning to TRBD1. The CDR3 consists of 13 residues. Germline loops: CDR1 SGHDT, CDR2 YYEEEE. The J segment lost 6 bases and the V segment lost 3 bases, leaving 5 bases of the junction unmatched. The CDR3 is CASSSGQPHGYTF. In nucleotides, the CDR3 is TGTGCCAGCAGCTCGGGACAGCCTCATGGCTACACCTTC.

The CDR3 loop is CASSLDSGKEKLFF. The CDR3 nucleotides read TGCGCCAGCAGCTTGGACAGCGGAAAAGAAAAACTGTTTTTT. The J gene is TRBJ1-4, the V gene TRBV5-1; D not certain. V lost 0 bases and J 8 bases, leaving 11 bases between the germline ends. In germline, CDR1 is SGHRS, CDR2 YFSETQ. This CDR3 region has 14 residues.

J is TRBJ2-7 and V is TRBV2; 8 positions match TRBD2. Trimming cost V 4 bases and J 2 bases; bases outside gene matches: 4. The CDR3 extends over 14 amino acids. In germline, CDR1 is SNHLY, CDR2 FYNNEI. Here the CDR3 reads CASSATSGTYEQYF. CDR3 nucleotides: TGTGCCAGCAGTGCAACTAGCGGCACCTACGAGCAGTACTTC.

This chain joins TRBV15 and TRBJ2-1; D gene uncertain. The CDR3 consists of 18 residues. Germline CDR1 LNHNV, CDR2 YYDKDF (reference sequence). V was shortened by 1 base and J by 0 bases, with 16 bases between the two germline ends. This CDR3 reads CATSRGQASSLSYNEQFF. The DNA of the CDR3 is TGTGCCACCAGCAGAGGCCAGGCCAGCTCCCTCTCCTACAATGAGCAGTTCTTC.

Of note for this clone: The identical CDR3 is also encoded by other nucleotide sequences in the sample. The V gene is TRBV9, the J gene TRBJ1-1; perhaps TRBD1 as D (5 bases). CDR1 and CDR2 (germline): SGDLS, YYNGEE. Trimming removed 0 bases at V and 1 base at J, with 7 bases between. The CDR3 runs 14 residues. The CDR3 DNA follows: TGTGCCAGCAGCGTAGCGGGGGGGAACACTGAAGCTTTCTTT. Encoded protein: CASSVAGGNTEAFF.

In its sample, this clone was seen once. This chain connects TRBV29-1 to TRBJ2-5; 15 positions agree with TRBD2. With 6 bases clipped from V and 5 bases from J, the junction kept 13 bases outside the gene matches. Germline CDR1 reads SQVTM; CDR2 reads ANQGSEA. CDR3 length: 17 amino acids. The CDR3 loop reads CSVSGLAGGRGLETQYF. The CDR3 nucleotides read TGCAGCGTGTCGGGACTAGCGGGAGGCCGCGGGTTGGAGACCCAGTACTTC. The full variable domain, completed using reference TRBV29-1 and TRBJ2-5, is SAVISQKPSRDICQRGTSLTIQCQVDSQVTMMFWYRQQPGQSLTLIATANQGSEATYESGFVIDKFPISRPNLTFSTLTVSNMSPEDSSIYLCSVSGLAGGRGLETQYFGPGTRLLVL.

This clone was counted once. The rearrangement links TRBV28 to TRBJ2-2; weak D call: TRBD1 (5 bases). V was cut by 3 bases and J by 6 bases, with 5 bases left in between. CDR3 length equals 12 residues. The germline CDR1 and CDR2 sequences are MDHEN and SYDVKM. The CDR3 region is CASSFRAGELFF. CDR3 sequence (DNA): TGTGCCAGCAGTTTCAGGGCCGGGGAGCTGTTTTTT.

V gene TRBV9 combines with J gene TRBJ2-2; D possibly corresponds to TRBD1 (5 bases). V shed 2 bases and J shed 5 bases, with 10 bases lying between them. The CDR3 contains 14 residues. Looked up from germline, CDR1 is SGDLS and CDR2 is YYNGEE. The CDR3, as DNA: TGTGCCAGCAGCGTGCAGGGCGGAACCGGGGAGCTGTTTTTT. This gives the protein CASSVQGGTGELFF.

The DNA for the CDR3 is TGCGCCAGCAGCCAAGATCGGCATCCGGGACTTGAAAAACTGTTTTTT. Translated: CASSQDRHPGLEKLFF. The chain is built from TRBV4-3 and TRBJ1-4; tentatively, D is TRBD1 (5 bases). The CDR3 runs 16 residues. The ends were cut back, 0 bases at V and 7 bases at J, with 15 bases in the middle. The germline V gene has CDR1 LGHNA and CDR2 YSLEER.

The chain uses TRBV2 and TRBJ2-1; 7 bases agree with TRBD1. From germline, CDR1 is SNHLY and CDR2 FYNNEI. CDR3 size: 17 residues. Trimming took 2 bases from V and 7 from J; bases not matched to a gene: 14. In DNA, the CDR3 is TGTGCCAGCAGTGAACCGCGACAGGGAATGGAGATGAATGAGCAGTTCTTC. Its translation is CASSEPRQGMEMNEQFF.

This chain joins TRBV2 and TRBJ2-2, with a weak D call TRBD1 (5 bases). CDR1 is SNHLY, CDR2 FYNNEI, per germline. The CDR3 sequence is 13 residues long. Trimming left V 7 bases short and J 4 bases short, with 10 bases between. CDR3 amino acids: CASKGQSTGELFF. The CDR3 nucleotides are TGTGCCAGCAAGGGGCAGTCCACCGGGGAGCTGTTTTTT.

The chain combines TRBV10-2 with TRBJ1-1; TRBD1 matches at 8 bases. V dropped 6 bases and J dropped 1; count of bases not matched to a gene: 1. CDR1 is WSHSY and CDR2 is SAAADI in the germline V gene. The CDR3 covers 13 residues. CDR3 bases: TGCGCCAGCAGGGACAGGGAGAACACTGAAGCTTTCTTT. The encoded protein is CASRDRENTEAFF.

The rearrangement uses TRBV7-9 and TRBJ1-5; tentative D call: TRBD1 (6 bases). Germline-derived CDR1 and CDR2 are SEHNR and FQNEAQ (reference sequence). This CDR3 region has 17 residues. Trimming removed 5 bases at V and 6 bases at J, with 23 bases between. This CDR3 is CASSLNAGVGLVQPQHF. The CDR3 region has the DNA TGTGCCAGCAGCCTCAATGCAGGGGTAGGTTTAGTTCAGCCCCAGCATTTT.